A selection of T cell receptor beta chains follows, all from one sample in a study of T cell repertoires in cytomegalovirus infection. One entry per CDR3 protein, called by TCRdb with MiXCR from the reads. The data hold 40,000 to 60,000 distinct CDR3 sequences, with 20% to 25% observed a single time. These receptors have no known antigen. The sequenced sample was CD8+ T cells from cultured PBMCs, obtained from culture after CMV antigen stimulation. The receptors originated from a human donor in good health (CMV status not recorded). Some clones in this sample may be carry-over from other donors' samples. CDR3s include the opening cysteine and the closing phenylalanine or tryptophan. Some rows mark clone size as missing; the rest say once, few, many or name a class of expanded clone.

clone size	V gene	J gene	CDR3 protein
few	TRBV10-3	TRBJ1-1	CAISEQNTEAFF
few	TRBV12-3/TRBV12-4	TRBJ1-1	CASSSDRPKAFF
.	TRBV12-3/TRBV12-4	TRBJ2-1	CASSPRLAGPYNEQFF
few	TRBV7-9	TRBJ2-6	CASSPDRGANVLTF
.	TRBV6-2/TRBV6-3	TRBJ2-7	CASSYGQGDYEQYF
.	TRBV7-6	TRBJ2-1	CASSMGQVHEQFF
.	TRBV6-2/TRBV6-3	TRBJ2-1	CASSTTGGQFF
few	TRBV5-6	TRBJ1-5	CASSLGGQFNQPQHF
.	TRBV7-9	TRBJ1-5	CASSLPGANQPQHF
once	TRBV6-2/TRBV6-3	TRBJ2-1	CASLWGTSEVSGEQFF
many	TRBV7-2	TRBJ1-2	CASGRGQGATYGYTF
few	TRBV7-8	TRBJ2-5	CASSSSRSWETQYF
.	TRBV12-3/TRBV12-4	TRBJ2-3	CASSGRPGSTDTQYF
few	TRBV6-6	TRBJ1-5	CASSDPQHGHQHF
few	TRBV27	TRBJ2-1	CASRPPSSYNEQFF
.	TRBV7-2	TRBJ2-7	CASFPFYEQYF
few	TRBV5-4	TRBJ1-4	CASSLGQGVEKLFF
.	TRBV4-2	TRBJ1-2	CASQSERGGSYGYTF
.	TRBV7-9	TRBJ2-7	CASSPDSSYEQYF
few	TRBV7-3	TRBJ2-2	CASSSPGTPHTGELFF
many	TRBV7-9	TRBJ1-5	CASSLFSNQPQHF
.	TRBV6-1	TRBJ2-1	CASSESRREKDEQFF
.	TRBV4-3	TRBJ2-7	CASSQLHRGPYEQYF
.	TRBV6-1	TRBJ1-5	CASGRRDAGKNQPQHF
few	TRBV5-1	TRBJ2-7	CASSKREGGLAYEQYF
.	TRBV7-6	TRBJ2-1	CASSSSYGYNEQFF
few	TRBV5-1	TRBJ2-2	CASSLAGELFF
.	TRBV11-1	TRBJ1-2	CASSSSLARGNYGYTF
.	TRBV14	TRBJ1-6	CASSPRTGRSYNSPLHF
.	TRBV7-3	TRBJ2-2	CASSLGSPGELFF
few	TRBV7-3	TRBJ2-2	CASRYEGRPVTGELFF
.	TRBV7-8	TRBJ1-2	CAISPRTGGEGIGYTF
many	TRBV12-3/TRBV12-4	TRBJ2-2	CASSLNTGELFF
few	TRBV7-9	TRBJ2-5	CASSEMYQETQYF
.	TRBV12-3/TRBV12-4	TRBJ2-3	CASSSGTSGGYTQYF
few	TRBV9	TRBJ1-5	CASSEGRRNQPQHF
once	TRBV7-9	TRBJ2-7	CASSRPGSGSYEQYF
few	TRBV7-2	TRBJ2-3	CASSYSGALTDTQYF
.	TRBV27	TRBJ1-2	CASTQGGHYGYTF
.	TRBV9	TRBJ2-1	CASSGDEQFF
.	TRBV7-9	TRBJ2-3	CASSLARLVTDTQYF
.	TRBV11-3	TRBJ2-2	CASSPLAGGNTGELFF
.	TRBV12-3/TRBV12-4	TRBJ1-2	CASSFGRRRDHGYTF
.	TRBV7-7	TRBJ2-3	CASSSSPGRTDTQYF
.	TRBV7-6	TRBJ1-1	CASSNIGTEAFF
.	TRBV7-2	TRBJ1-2	CASSHPRAGYTF
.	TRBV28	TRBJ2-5	CASSLNPLATQYF
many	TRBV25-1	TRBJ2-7	CAMGPTYEQYF
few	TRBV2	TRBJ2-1	CASSEASNEQFF
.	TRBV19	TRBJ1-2	CASSWTGKIHGYTF